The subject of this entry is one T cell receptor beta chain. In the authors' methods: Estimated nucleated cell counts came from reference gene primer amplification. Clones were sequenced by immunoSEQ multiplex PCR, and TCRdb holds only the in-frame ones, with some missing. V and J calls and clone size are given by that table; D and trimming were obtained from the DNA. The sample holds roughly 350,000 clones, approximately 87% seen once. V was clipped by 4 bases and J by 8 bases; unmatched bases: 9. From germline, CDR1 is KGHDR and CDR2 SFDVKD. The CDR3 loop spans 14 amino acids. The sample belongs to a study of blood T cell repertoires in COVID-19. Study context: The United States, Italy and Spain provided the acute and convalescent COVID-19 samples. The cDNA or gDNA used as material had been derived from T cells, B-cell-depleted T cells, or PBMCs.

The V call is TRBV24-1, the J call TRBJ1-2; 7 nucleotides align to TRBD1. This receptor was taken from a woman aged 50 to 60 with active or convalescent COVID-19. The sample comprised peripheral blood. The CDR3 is CATSDLTGLEGYTF. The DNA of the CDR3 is TGTGCCACCAGTGACCTGACAGGGTTGGAGGGCTACACCTTC.